The 19 T cell receptor beta chains below all came from one sample that was sequenced in a study of tumor-infiltrating lymphocytes in primary liver carcinoma. Alongside blood RNA obtained from unsorted whole blood, germline DNA was also extracted. With a constant-region primer, TCR beta cDNA was made from approximately 520 ng of total RNA. Three nested multiplex PCR rounds of slightly modified ARM-PCR generated TCR beta libraries. Each of the first two PCR rounds ran roughly 9 cycles with TRBV1-TRBV30 forward and C-beta reverse primers. Each CDR3 protein gets one entry after TCRdb re-called the multiplex PCR reads with MiXCR. Counted here are approximately 330,000 distinct CDR3 sequences, roughly 61% occurring once; the ten biggest clones make up about 6.5%. Sequencing used peripheral blood. The receptors come from a man between 35 and 55 years old with primary liver carcinoma and hepatitis B virus infection.

As regards this clonotype: With a much larger clone just one base away, this may be a read error. The chain carries TRBV4-2 and TRBJ2-3; the match to TRBD2 covers 8 bases. V shed 0 bases, J shed 2 bases, and the junction held 13 bases outside the gene matches. Per the germline V gene, CDR1 is LGHNA and CDR2 is YNFKEQ. The CDR3 runs 19 residues. The DNA of the CDR3 is TGTGCCAGCAGCCAAGATCGAATACTAGCGGAACTCTTCACAGATACGCAGTATTTT. Amino acid sequence: CASSQDRILAELFTDTQYF.

The rearrangement joins TRBV29-1 to TRBJ2-3; 7 bases match TRBD1. The germline gives CDR1 SQVTM, CDR2 ANQGSEA. J lost 4 bases, V lost 0 bases, and 7 bases had no gene match. CDR3 length equals 15 residues. The CDR3 is CSVEETGIVADTQYF. The DNA for the CDR3 is TGCAGCGTTGAAGAGACAGGGATAGTGGCAGATACGCAGTATTTT.

Points on this clonotype: Being one base from a much bigger clone, this may be a read error. The V and J genes are TRBV6-5 and TRBJ1-1; maybe TRBD1 (5 bases). Per germline, CDR1 MNHEY and CDR2 SVGAGI. The CDR3 runs 14 residues. Written as DNA, the CDR3 is TGTGCCAGCAGCGGGGGGGTAAGAGGAACTGAAGCTTCCTTT. Translated: CASSGGVRGTEASF.

In the case of this clonotype: A much larger clone sits a single nucleotide away, making a read error possible. The chain is built from TRBV10-3 and TRBJ2-7; D perhaps matches TRBD1 (5 bases). The V and J ends lost 7 bases and 0 bases respectively, with 13 bases between them. The CDR3 covers 14 residues. The germline V gene encodes CDR1 ENHRY and CDR2 SYGVKD. This chain's CDR3 is CAITSGSSSYEQYF. CDR3 DNA sequence: TGTGCCATCACCTCAGGGTCGAGCTCCTACGAGCAGTACTTC.

Details on this clonotype: A much larger clone lies one base from this, so it may be a read error. The chain joins TRBV4-1 to TRBJ2-5; D gene uncertain. Germline loops: CDR1 MGHRA, CDR2 YSYEKL. The CDR3 loop spans 17 amino acids. Trimming removed 4 bases from V and 5 bases from J, with 23 bases in between. CDR3 in DNA: TGCGCCAGCAGCCTTGGGCCGGAACTTGGGTTGGGGGAGACCCAGTACTTC. Its protein is CASSLGPELGLGETQYF.

Points on this clonotype: The conserved closing phenylalanine or tryptophan is absent in this CDR3, likely reflecting a read error. The CDR3 DNA reads TGCAGCGTTCGACAGGGACCGAACACCGAAGCTTTCTCT. Its protein is CSVRQGPNTEAFS. The chain joins TRBV29-1 to TRBJ1-1; 7 bases fit TRBD1. This CDR3 region has 13 residues. Germline values: CDR1 SQVTM, CDR2 ANQGSEA.

This clonotype was picked up a small number of times. The V call is TRBV5-6, the J call TRBJ1-1, with 11 bases matching TRBD1. The CDR3 has 16 amino acids. V was pared by 4 bases and J by 8 bases, with 13 bases of the junction left unmatched. Per germline, CDR1 SGHDT and CDR2 YYEEEE. The CDR3 region is CASSLNAGDRGGEAFF. CDR3 bases: TGTGCCAGCAGCCTCAACGCCGGGGACAGGGGGGGAGAAGCTTTCTTT.

This clonotype came up many times. The V gene is TRBV11-2, the J gene TRBJ1-3; D remains unclear. Trimming stripped 7 bases from V and 10 bases from J, with 11 bases between. Germline lookup yields CDR1 SGHAT and CDR2 FQNNGV. The CDR3 is 11 residues long. CDR3 amino acids: CASNIGPTIYF. For the CDR3, the DNA is TGTGCCAGCAATATAGGACCTACCATATATTTT.

V usage is TRBV11-2 and J usage is TRBJ2-3; tentative D call: TRBD1 (6 bases). Germline-derived CDR1 and CDR2 are SGHAT and FQNNGV. Trimming removed 4 bases at V and 0 bases at J, with 11 bases between. CDR3 size: 15 residues. The CDR3 DNA follows: TGTGCCAGCAGCTCACCAGGGGACAGCACAGATACGCAGTATTTT. Protein: CASSSPGDSTDTQYF.

This clonotype showed up just once. The junction shows a germline mismatch at one end, possibly a read error. The chain recombines TRBV4-2 with TRBJ2-7; 11 positions match TRBD1. Germline V gene data show CDR1 as LGHNA and CDR2 as YNFKEQ. The CDR3 extends over 14 amino acids. DNA of the CDR3: TGCACCAGCAACCTTGGACAGGGGGCAGGGGAGCAGTACTTC. Translation gives CTSNLGQGAGEQYF.

The gene calls are TRBV6-2 or TRBV6-3 and TRBJ2-3; 10 bases agree with TRBD2. This CDR3 is 20 amino acids long. V was clipped by 4 bases and J by 11 bases; unmatched bases: 27. Looked up from germline, CDR1 is MNHEY and CDR2 is SVGEGT. The CDR3 sequence: CASSFPSLAGDGVVTGMQYF. CDR3 DNA sequence: TGTGCCAGCAGTTTTCCTTCTCTAGCGGGAGACGGGGTAGTAACAGGTATGCAGTATTTT.

The chain couples TRBV11-3 to TRBJ2-1, with D uncertain. CDR1 and CDR2 from the germline V gene are SGHNT and YENEEA. The V gene lost 4 bases and the J gene lost 8 bases, with 18 bases spanning the gap. CDR3 length equals 15 residues. CDR3 in amino acids: CASSSEGYGIDEQFF. In DNA, the CDR3 is TGTGCCAGCAGCTCGGAAGGGTATGGTATAGATGAGCAGTTCTTC.

Remarks on this clonotype: A read error may account for a junction end that differs from germline. The rearrangement links TRBV11-2 to TRBJ2-3, with D possibly TRBD1 on 6 matching bases. Germline-derived CDR1 and CDR2 are SGHAT and FQNNGV. The CDR3 runs 14 residues. The CDR3: CANSLDGDTDTQYF. As DNA, the CDR3 is TGTGCCAACAGCTTGGATGGGGACACAGATACGCAGTATTTC.

Details on this clonotype: One end of the junction fails to match germline, which may point to a read error. The rearrangement links TRBV5-1 to TRBJ2-2, with 9 bases lining up with TRBD2. CDR3 length equals 15 residues. Germline values: CDR1 SGHRS, CDR2 YFSETQ. For the CDR3, the DNA is TGCGCCAGCAGCTTGTATGCGGGAGGGACCGGGGAGCTGCTTTTT. Its translation: CASSLYAGGTGELLF.

This chain uses TRBV9 with TRBJ2-3; 8 positions match TRBD2. Germline V CDR1 and CDR2: SGDLS, YYNGEE. The ends lost 0 bases at V and 6 bases at J; junction bases unmatched: 9. The CDR3 runs 16 residues. The DNA of the CDR3 is TGTGCCAGCAGCGTAGCAGTGACTAGCGCTTCGGATACGCAGTATTTT. Its protein is CASSVAVTSASDTQYF.

The CDR3 nucleotides are TGTGCCAGCAGCCGGCCAGGGTCAGATACGCAGTATTTT. Protein sequence: CASSRPGSDTQYF. V usage is TRBV5-4 and J usage is TRBJ2-3; TRBD1 is a possible D gene (5 bases). The CDR3 spans 13 residues. Germline assignment: CDR1 SGHNT and CDR2 YYREEE (reference sequence). V was trimmed by 4 bases and J by 4 bases, leaving 10 bases between them.

Concerning this clonotype itself: This could be a read error, since a much larger clone is one nucleotide away. The chain has TRBV6-5 and TRBJ1-2, with D possibly matching TRBD1 (5 bases). CDR3 size: 16 residues. The germline gives CDR1 MNHEY, CDR2 SVGAGI. In DNA, the CDR3 is TGTGCCAGCAGTTATGGGGCAGCTACCGCTTGGTATGACTACACCTTC. Its protein is CASSYGAATAWYDYTF.

A note on this clonotype: Just one base apart from a much larger clone, this may be a read error. The chain employs TRBV10-3 and TRBJ2-7, with D perhaps matching TRBD1 or TRBD2 (6 bases each). V was trimmed by 10 bases and J by 7 bases, leaving 23 bases between them. CDR3 size: 14 residues. Germline assignment: CDR1 ENHRY and CDR2 SYGVKD. As DNA, the CDR3 is TGTGCCACCTTGGACCGGTGCGGGACACGGGAGCAGTACTTC. Protein: CATLDRCGTREQYF.

Note on this clonotype: The junction departs from the called germline gene at one end, perhaps through a read error. This chain links TRBV19 with TRBJ2-7; D possibly corresponds to TRBD2 (6 bases). This CDR3 region has 13 residues. Germline CDR1 and CDR2: LNHDA and SQIVND (reference sequence). The CDR3 loop is CASSRRDFYEHYF. The CDR3 DNA follows: TGTGCCAGTAGTCGGCGGGACTTCTACGAGCACTACTTC.